Shown below are 28 T cell receptor beta chains from a single sample sequenced in a study of T cells after yellow fever vaccination. TCRdb re-called the 5' RACE reads through MiXCR, storing one row per CDR3 protein. The data hold around 500,000 distinct CDR3 sequences, with 21% observed a single time. The sample consisted of PBMCs, taken roughly 23 days after the first yellow fever vaccination. Every receptor here comes from a man aged 18 to 29 who received the YFV17D yellow fever vaccine.

The chain recombines TRBV7-2 with TRBJ2-7, with a possible D match to TRBD2 (6 bases). V gave up 3 bases and J gave up 3 bases, with 15 bases separating them. Germline V CDR1 and CDR2: SGHTA, FQGNSA. The CDR3 totals 15 residues. CDR3 sequence reads: CASSFLAGSHYEQYF. The CDR3 DNA reads as TGTGCCAGCAGCTTTCTTGCGGGATCTCACTACGAGCAGTACTTC.

In this sample, this clonotype turned up a few times. The rearrangement joins TRBV12-3 or TRBV12-4 to TRBJ2-3; no clear D gene. CDR3 length: 14 residues. V lost 1 base and J 4 bases, leaving 9 bases between the germline ends. This CDR3 reads CASSLVVLADTQYF. As DNA, the CDR3 is TGTGCCAGCAGTTTAGTAGTCCTGGCAGATACGCAGTATTTT.

This clonotype was picked up a small number of times. The chain recombines TRBV5-6 with TRBJ2-5, with a tentative D call TRBD1 (5 bases). Trimming pared 8 bases from V and 5 bases from J, leaving 16 bases between. CDR3 length: 13 amino acids. Germline CDR1 and CDR2: SGHDT and YYEEEE. Written as DNA, the CDR3 is TGTGCCAGTGGTGGGGCCCCCTGGGAGACCCAGTACTTC. This codes for CASGGAPWETQYF.

J is TRBJ2-1 and V is TRBV5-1, with D possibly TRBD2 on 6 matching bases. V was shortened by 0 bases and J by 9 bases, with 13 bases between the two germline ends. This CDR3 is built from 14 residues. The germline gives CDR1 SGHRS, CDR2 YFSETQ. The CDR3 nucleotides read TGCGCCAGCAGCTTGGAAGGAGGGATAGGTGAGCAGTTCTTC. Translating it yields CASSLEGGIGEQFF. The full variable domain, in which reference TRBV5-1 and TRBJ2-1 provide the parts outside the CDR3, is KAGVTQTPRYLIKTRGQQVTLSCSPISGHRSVSWYQQTPGQGLQFLFEYFSETQRNKGNFPGRFSGRQFSNSRSEMNVSTLELGDSALYLCASSLEGGIGEQFFGPGTRLTVL.

The J gene is TRBJ2-7, the V gene TRBV5-1; the D is unclear. The V gene lost 1 base and the J gene lost 2 bases, with 7 bases spanning the gap. The CDR3 spans 13 residues. In germline, CDR1 is SGHRS, CDR2 YFSETQ. The CDR3 DNA reads TGCGCCAGCAGCTTGTTCCAGGCCTACGAGCAGTACTTC. This sequence encodes CASSLFQAYEQYF.

In its sample, this clonotype was seen a few times. The chain couples TRBV3-1 to TRBJ2-4; D is uncertain. The CDR3 runs to 17 residues. In germline, CDR1 is LGHDT, CDR2 YNNKEL (reference sequence). Trimming removed 3 bases from V and 3 bases from J, with 18 bases in between. The CDR3 DNA sequence: TGTGCCAGCAGCCACTCGGATTTCGTGTGGAGCAAAAACATTCAGTACTTC. The encoded protein is CASSHSDFVWSKNIQYF.

This clonotype has a handful of counts. V and J are TRBV29-1 and TRBJ1-1; TRBD1 matches at 7 bases. V gave up 6 bases and J gave up 3 bases; unmatched junction bases: 4. Germline CDR1 reads SQVTM; CDR2 reads ANQGSEA. The CDR3 contains 12 residues. CDR3 nucleotide sequence: TGCAGCGTCCTCGACAGGGACACTGAAGCTTTCTTT. As protein: CSVLDRDTEAFF.

The chain recombines TRBV5-1 with TRBJ1-1; D is undetermined. V lost 0 bases and J 7 bases, leaving 19 bases between the germline ends. This CDR3 has 16 amino acids. Germline CDR1 is SGHRS and CDR2 is YFSETQ. The DNA for the CDR3 is TGCGCCAGCAGCTTGGTAACCACGGGCCCCCTTATTGAAGCTTTCTTT. It specifies CASSLVTTGPLIEAFF.

The sample holds one count of this clonotype. The J gene is TRBJ1-1, the V gene TRBV3-1; 8 bases match TRBD1. Germline values: CDR1 LGHDT, CDR2 YNNKEL (reference sequence). This CDR3 is built from 13 residues. Trimming cost V 4 bases and J 11 bases; bases outside gene matches: 9. In DNA form, the CDR3 reads TGTGCCAGCAGCCTCCCCAGGACAGGGCGTGCTTTCTTT. Its translation: CASSLPRTGRAFF.

The CDR3 loop reads CASSVGTRTDTQYF. In DNA, the CDR3 is TGTGCCAGCAGCGTAGGGACCCGCACAGATACGCAGTATTTT. V is TRBV9 and J is TRBJ2-3; D not certain. V dropped 0 bases and J dropped 1 base, with 6 bases sitting between them. This CDR3 is 14 amino acids long. Per the germline V gene, CDR1 is SGDLS and CDR2 is YYNGEE. Together with reference TRBV9 and TRBJ2-3, the CDR3 gives the full variable domain: DSGVTQTPKHLITATGQRVTLRCSPRSGDLSVYWYQQSLDQGLQFLIQYYNGEERAKGNILERFSAQQFPDLHSELNLSSLELGDSALYFCASSVGTRTDTQYFGPGTRLTVL.

The chain recombines TRBV6-5 with TRBJ2-1, with 8 bases lining up with TRBD2. The CDR3 is made up of 15 amino acids. With 2 bases clipped from V and 7 bases from J, the junction kept 7 bases outside the gene matches. Germline values: CDR1 MNHEY, CDR2 SVGAGI. The CDR3 spells CASSYGLALTNEQFF. DNA of the CDR3: TGTGCCAGCAGTTACGGACTAGCTTTGACTAATGAGCAGTTCTTC.

This clonotype has a handful of counts. The chain combines TRBV2 with TRBJ2-1, with TRBD2 matching 9 bases. CDR1 is SNHLY, CDR2 FYNNEI, per germline. The ends lost 1 base at V and 7 bases at J; junction bases unmatched: 5. The length of the CDR3 is 15 residues. This chain's CDR3 is CASSEELAGDNEQFF. For the CDR3, the DNA is TGTGCCAGCAGTGAAGAATTAGCGGGGGATAATGAGCAGTTCTTC.

This chain joins TRBV9 and TRBJ1-1, with TRBD1 as a possible D gene (6 bases). The V and J ends lost 6 bases and 5 bases respectively, with 17 bases between them. The CDR3 covers 14 residues. CDR1 and CDR2 (germline): SGDLS, YYNGEE. The CDR3 here is CASTKSGGKTEAFF. The DNA for the CDR3 is TGTGCCAGCACAAAGTCCGGGGGCAAGACTGAAGCTTTCTTT.

This clonotype was detected only a few times. The chain is built from TRBV7-3 and TRBJ2-1; the match to TRBD2 covers 16 bases. The germline V gene has CDR1 SGHTA and CDR2 FQGTGA. With V trimmed by 5 bases and J by 2 bases, 9 bases remained unmatched. The CDR3 length is 19 residues. The CDR3 is CASSRSTGTSGGAYNEQFF. DNA for the CDR3: TGTGCCAGCAGCCGCTCTACCGGGACTAGCGGGGGGGCCTACAATGAGCAGTTCTTC.

The chain uses TRBV6-2 or TRBV6-3 and TRBJ2-7; D unclear. V was cut by 0 bases and J by 4 bases, with 4 bases left in between. Germline CDR1 reads MNHEY; CDR2 reads SVGEGT. The CDR3 spans 12 residues. CDR3 sequence reads: CASSYSEYEQYV. The CDR3, as DNA: TGTGCCAGCAGTTACTCGGAGTACGAGCAGTACGTC.

The chain is built from TRBV5-1 and TRBJ2-1; 7 positions match TRBD2. There are 14 residues in the CDR3. With 6 bases clipped from V and 3 bases from J, the junction kept 6 bases outside the gene matches. The V gene's germline CDR1 is SGHRS and CDR2 YFSETQ. DNA of the CDR3: TGCGCCAGCATGACCCGGGGGGACTACAATGAGCAGTTCTTC. The encoded protein is CASMTRGDYNEQFF.

The sample holds a few counts of this clonotype. The V call is TRBV20-1, the J call TRBJ2-5; D possibly uses TRBD1 or TRBD2 (5 bases each). This CDR3 is built from 13 residues. In germline, CDR1 is DFQATT, CDR2 SNEGSKA (reference sequence). The CDR3 is CSKYRDGQETQYF. The CDR3 DNA is TGCAGCAAATACCGGGACGGACAAGAGACCCAGTACTTC.

The CDR3 bases are TGTGCCAGCAGCCCGACCGGGAAAGGGGGATTGGGCGGCTACACCTTC. Its translation is CASSPTGKGGLGGYTF. The gene calls are TRBV7-2 and TRBJ1-2; tentatively, D is TRBD1 (6 bases). CDR1 SGHTA and CDR2 FQGNSA come from the germline V gene. The V and J ends lost 5 bases and 8 bases respectively, with 24 bases between them. The length of the CDR3 is 16 residues.

This clonotype was counted a few times. The J gene is TRBJ1-1, the V gene TRBV6-5; 7 bases are a match to TRBD1. The V gene's germline CDR1 is MNHEY and CDR2 SVGAGI. The CDR3 covers 12 residues. Trimming cost V 2 bases and J 9 bases; bases outside gene matches: 3. CDR3 sequence reads: CASSYPGQKAFF. CDR3 nucleotide sequence: TGTGCCAGCAGTTACCCGGGACAGAAAGCTTTCTTT.

This clonotype was found a few times. V usage is TRBV3-1 and J usage is TRBJ2-5; D uncertain. The CDR3 has 14 amino acids. Trimming shortened V by 0 bases and J by 3 bases, and 8 bases separated the two germline ends. Germline CDR1 is LGHDT and CDR2 is YNNKEL (reference sequence). The CDR3 sequence: CASSQEIAEETQYF. The CDR3 DNA sequence: TGTGCCAGCAGCCAAGAGATAGCTGAAGAGACCCAGTACTTC.

CDR3 loop: CASSLGAGLTDTQYF. The CDR3 region has the DNA TGTGCCAGCAGCTTAGGGGCGGGGCTCACAGATACGCAGTATTTT. The rearrangement uses TRBV7-2 and TRBJ2-3, with D possibly being TRBD2 (6 bases). V lost 1 base and J 2 bases, leaving 10 bases between the germline ends. Germline CDR1 reads SGHTA; CDR2 reads FQGNSA. The CDR3 totals 15 residues.

This clonotype came up many times. The V and J genes are TRBV5-5 and TRBJ1-1; unclear D gene. The CDR3 has 16 residues. With 2 bases removed from V and 0 bases from J, the gap between germline ends came to 14 bases. Germline CDR1 SGHKS, CDR2 YYEKEE (reference sequence). The CDR3 DNA reads as TGTGCCAGCAGCTTTTTCCATGCAGGATTGAACACTGAAGCTTTCTTT. Translated: CASSFFHAGLNTEAFF.

This clonotype was seen a few times. The chain uses TRBV9 and TRBJ2-1, with TRBD2 identical over 9 bases. Germline CDR1 SGDLS, CDR2 YYNGEE. The CDR3 runs to 16 residues. V dropped 2 bases and J dropped 7; count of bases not matched to a gene: 10. The CDR3 sequence: CASSVGGAGGLNEQFF. DNA for the CDR3: TGTGCCAGCAGCGTGGGGGGTGCGGGGGGGCTGAATGAGCAGTTCTTC.

This clonotype was recorded a few times. The genes are TRBV18 and TRBJ2-7; D is perhaps TRBD1 (6 bases). V was shortened by 2 bases and J by 5 bases, with 19 bases between the two germline ends. The CDR3 length is 16 residues. Germline V gene lookup returns CDR1 KGHSH and CDR2 LQKENI. CDR3 in amino acids: CASSPGRGRGNNEQYF. The CDR3 DNA is TGTGCCAGCTCACCAGGACGAGGCAGGGGCAATAACGAGCAGTACTTC.

The chain links TRBV7-9 to TRBJ1-1; tentative D call: TRBD1 (5 bases). Germline V gene sequence: CDR1 SEHNR, CDR2 FQNEAQ (reference sequence). V was cut by 1 base and J by 4 bases, with 13 bases left in between. This CDR3 contains 15 residues. The CDR3 here is CASSLGVGERTEAFF. CDR3 coding DNA: TGTGCCAGCAGCTTAGGGGTAGGGGAGCGCACTGAAGCTTTCTTT.

This clonotype has only one observation. The chain joins TRBV4-1 to TRBJ2-3; 7 bases line up with TRBD1. V shed 3 bases and J 1 base; nucleotides not matched to a gene: 7. The CDR3 runs to 16 residues. Germline CDR1 MGHRA, CDR2 YSYEKL. CDR3 loop: CASSHPGQDRTDTQYF. CDR3 DNA sequence: TGCGCCAGCAGCCATCCCGGACAGGATCGCACAGATACGCAGTATTTT.

There are a few counts of this clonotype. The chain uses TRBV11-2 and TRBJ2-5; D unresolved. Germline CDR1 and CDR2: SGHAT and FQNNGV. This CDR3 spans 14 amino acids. Trimming removed 4 bases from V and 3 bases from J, with 12 bases in between. The DNA of the CDR3 is TGTGCCAGCAGCTCCAACGGGCCAGAAGAGACCCAGTACTTC. As protein: CASSSNGPEETQYF.

This clonotype has more than one count but fewer than ten. V is TRBV5-1 and J is TRBJ2-5; D perhaps matches TRBD1 (7 bases). Germline lookup yields CDR1 SGHRS and CDR2 YFSETQ. The CDR3 length is 15 residues. V was trimmed by 0 bases and J by 0 bases, leaving 9 bases between them. This CDR3 reads CASSLAGGNQETQYF. The CDR3 coding sequence is TGCGCCAGCAGCTTGGCAGGGGGGAACCAAGAGACCCAGTACTTC.